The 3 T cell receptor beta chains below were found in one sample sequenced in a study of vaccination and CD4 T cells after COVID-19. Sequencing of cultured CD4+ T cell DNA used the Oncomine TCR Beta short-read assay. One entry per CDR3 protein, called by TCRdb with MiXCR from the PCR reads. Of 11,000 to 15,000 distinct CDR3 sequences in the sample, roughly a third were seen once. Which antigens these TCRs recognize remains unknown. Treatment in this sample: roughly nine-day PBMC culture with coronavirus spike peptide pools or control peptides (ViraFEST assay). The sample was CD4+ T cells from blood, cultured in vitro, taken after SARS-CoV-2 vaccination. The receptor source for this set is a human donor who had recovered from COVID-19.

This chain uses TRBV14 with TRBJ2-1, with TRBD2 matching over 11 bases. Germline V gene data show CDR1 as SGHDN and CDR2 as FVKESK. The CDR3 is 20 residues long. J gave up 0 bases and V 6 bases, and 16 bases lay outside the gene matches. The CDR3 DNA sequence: TGTGCCAGCAGTCCTGCCCGGGGACTAGCGGATTTCCTCTCCTACAATGAGCAGTTCTTC. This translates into CASSPARGLADFLSYNEQFF. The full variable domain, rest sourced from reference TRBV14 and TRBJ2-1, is EAGVTQFPSHSVIEKGQTVTLRCDPISGHDNLYWYRRVMGKEIKFLLHFVKESKQDESGMPNNRFLAERTGGTYSTLKVQPAELEDSGVYFCASSPARGLADFLSYNEQFFGPGTRLTVL.

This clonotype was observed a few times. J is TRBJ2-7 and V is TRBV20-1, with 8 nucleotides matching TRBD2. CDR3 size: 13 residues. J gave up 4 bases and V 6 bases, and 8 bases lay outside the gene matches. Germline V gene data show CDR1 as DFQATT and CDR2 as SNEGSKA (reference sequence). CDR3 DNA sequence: TGCAGTGCACCGGTAGCGGGATTTTACGAGCAGTACTTC. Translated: CSAPVAGFYEQYF.

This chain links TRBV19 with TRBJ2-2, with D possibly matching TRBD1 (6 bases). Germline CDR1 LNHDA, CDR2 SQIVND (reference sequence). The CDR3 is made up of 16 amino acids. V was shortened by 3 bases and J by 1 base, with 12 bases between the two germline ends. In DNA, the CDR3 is TGTGCCAGTAGTATCGCTCGGACAGTGAACACCGGGGAGCTGTTTTTT. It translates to CASSIARTVNTGELFF.